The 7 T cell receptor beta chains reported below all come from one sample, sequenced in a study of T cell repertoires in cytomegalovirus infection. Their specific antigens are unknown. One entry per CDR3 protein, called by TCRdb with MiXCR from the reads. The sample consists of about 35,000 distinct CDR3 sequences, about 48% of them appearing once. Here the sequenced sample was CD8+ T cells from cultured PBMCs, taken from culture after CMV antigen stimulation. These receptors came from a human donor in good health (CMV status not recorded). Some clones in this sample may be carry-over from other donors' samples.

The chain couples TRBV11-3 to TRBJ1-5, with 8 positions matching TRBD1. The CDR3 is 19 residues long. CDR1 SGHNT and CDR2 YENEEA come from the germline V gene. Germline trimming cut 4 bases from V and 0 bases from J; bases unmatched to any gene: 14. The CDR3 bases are TGTGCCAGCAGCTCAGAAACCGGACAGGGCGGTTATAGCAATCAGCCCCAGCATTTT. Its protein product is CASSSETGQGGYSNQPQHF. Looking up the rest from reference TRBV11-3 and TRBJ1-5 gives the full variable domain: EAGVVQSPRYKIIEKKQPVAFWCNPISGHNTLYWYLQNLGQGPELLIRYENEEAVDDSQLPKDRFSAERLKGVDSTLKIQPAELGDSAVYLCASSSETGQGGYSNQPQHFGDGTRLSIL.

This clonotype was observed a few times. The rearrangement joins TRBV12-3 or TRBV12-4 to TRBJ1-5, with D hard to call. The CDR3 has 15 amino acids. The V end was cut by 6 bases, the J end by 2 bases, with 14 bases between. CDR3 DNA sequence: TGTGCCAGCAGAGAAGGGATCAACGGCAATCAGCCCCAGCATTTT. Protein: CASREGINGNQPQHF.

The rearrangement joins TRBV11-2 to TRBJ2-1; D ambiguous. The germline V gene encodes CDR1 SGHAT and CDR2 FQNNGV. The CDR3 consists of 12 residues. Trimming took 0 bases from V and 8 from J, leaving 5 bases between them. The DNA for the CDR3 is TGTGCCAGCAGCTTAGATAAGGATGAGCAGTTCTTC. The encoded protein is CASSLDKDEQFF.

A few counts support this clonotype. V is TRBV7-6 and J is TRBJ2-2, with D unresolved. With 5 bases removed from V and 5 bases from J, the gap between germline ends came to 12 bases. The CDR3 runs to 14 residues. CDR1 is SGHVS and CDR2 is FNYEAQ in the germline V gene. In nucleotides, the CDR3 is TGTGCCAGCAGCGCTGACATTGGGACCGGGGAGCTGTTTTTT. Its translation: CASSADIGTGELFF.

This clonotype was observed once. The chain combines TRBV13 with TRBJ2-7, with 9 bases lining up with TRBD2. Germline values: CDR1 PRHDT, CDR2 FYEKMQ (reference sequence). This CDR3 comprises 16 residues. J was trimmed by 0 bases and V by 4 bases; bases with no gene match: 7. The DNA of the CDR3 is TGTGCCAGCAGCTCTAAACTAGCGGGCCTCTCCTACGAGCAGTACTTC. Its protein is CASSSKLAGLSYEQYF.

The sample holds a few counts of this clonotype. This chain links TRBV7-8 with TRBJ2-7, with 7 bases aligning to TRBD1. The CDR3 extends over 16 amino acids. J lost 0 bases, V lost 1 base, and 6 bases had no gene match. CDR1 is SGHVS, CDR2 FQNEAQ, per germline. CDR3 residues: CASSLVVRDSSYEQYF. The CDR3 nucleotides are TGTGCCAGCAGCTTAGTCGTCCGGGACAGCTCCTACGAGCAGTACTTC.

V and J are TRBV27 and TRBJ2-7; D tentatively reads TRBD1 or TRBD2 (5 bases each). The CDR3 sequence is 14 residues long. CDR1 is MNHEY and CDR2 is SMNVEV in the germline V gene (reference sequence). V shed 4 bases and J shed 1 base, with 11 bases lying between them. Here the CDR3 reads CASSYRGISYEQYF. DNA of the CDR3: TGTGCCAGCAGTTACCGGGGCATATCCTACGAGCAGTACTTC.